This TCR beta chain was profiled in a study of T cell repertoires in cytomegalovirus infection. Background on the study: Carrying CMV and the relevant HLA type showed in public TCR beta signatures. The study's findings and limits: HLA-C-restricted, CMV-specific TCR beta clonotypes were dominant ex vivo. Summed frequency of public TCR beta families distinguished CMV carriers with the relevant HLA.

CDR3 length equals 14 residues. Germline values: CDR1 DFQATT, CDR2 SNEGSKA (reference sequence). With 6 bases clipped from V and 5 bases from J, the junction kept 10 bases outside the gene matches. TCRdb re-analysed the reads in MiXCR, keeping a single row per CDR3 protein. The table shows 400,000 to 550,000 distinct CDR3 sequences, with around 11% occurring only once. This clonotype was found a few times. Its antigen is still unknown. J is TRBJ1-5 and V is TRBV20-1; TRBD1 matches 7 bases. The sequenced sample consisted of PBMCs. This TCR was recovered from a human donor in good health (CMV status not recorded). Some clones in this sample may be carry-over from other donors' samples. CDR3 amino acids: CSATDRASYQPQHF. The CDR3 DNA sequence: TGCAGTGCCACAGACAGGGCCTCATATCAGCCCCAGCATTTT.